The rows below give T cell receptor beta chains drawn from one sample of a study of blood T cell repertoires in COVID-19. Measured with immunoSEQ multiplex PCR; TCRdb has only the in-frame clones, and not every one. The table has 200,000 to 250,000 clones, roughly 94% seen once. The sample comprised peripheral blood. Receptor source: a man aged 25 to 40 with acute or convalescent COVID-19. Each CDR3 is given with its conserved first and last residue. Fields, in order: J gene, V gene, D gene, clone size, CDR3 DNA, CDR3 protein. A D gene is named only where the DNA matches it firmly. Where a row states a size, it is once, few, many or the class of an expanded clone; other rows omit it.

J gene: TRBJ2-7; V gene: TRBV2; D gene: .; clone size: .; CDR3 DNA: TGTGCCACCAAACAACAGGTCAGGAATTCCTACGAGCAGTACTTC; CDR3 protein: CATKQQVRNSYEQYF
J gene: TRBJ1-4; V gene: TRBV2; D gene: .; clone size: .; CDR3 DNA: TGTGCCAGCAGTGACCTGCAGGTACTGTTTTTT; CDR3 protein: CASSDLQVLFF
J gene: TRBJ2-7; V gene: TRBV7-9; D gene: .; clone size: .; CDR3 DNA: TGTGCCAGCAGCTTGAGCTCATCCGAGCAGTACTTC; CDR3 protein: CASSLSSSEQYF
J gene: TRBJ2-1; V gene: TRBV5-1; D gene: .; clone size: .; CDR3 DNA: TGCGCCAGCAGCTTGGTGGACACTTACAATGAGCAGTTCTTC; CDR3 protein: CASSLVDTYNEQFF
J gene: TRBJ2-7; V gene: TRBV3-1/TRBV3-2; D gene: .; clone size: .; CDR3 DNA: TGTGCCAGCAGCCCCCTAGGCGACTTCGAGCAGTACTTC; CDR3 protein: CASSPLGDFEQYF
J gene: TRBJ2-7; V gene: TRBV7-9; D gene: .; clone size: .; CDR3 DNA: TGTGCCAGCAGCCCCTTAGATGCATCCTACGAGCAGTACTTC; CDR3 protein: CASSPLDASYEQYF
J gene: TRBJ1-6; V gene: TRBV5-1; D gene: TRBD1; clone size: .; CDR3 DNA: TGCGCCAGCAGCGGGGGGACAGGCGAGAATTCACCCCTCCACTTT; CDR3 protein: CASSGGTGENSPLHF
J gene: TRBJ1-3; V gene: TRBV10-1; D gene: TRBD1; clone size: once; CDR3 DNA: TGCGCCAGCAGCCCGGGACAGGGAAACACCATATATTTT; CDR3 protein: CASSPGQGNTIYF
J gene: TRBJ1-5; V gene: TRBV30; D gene: .; clone size: .; CDR3 DNA: TGTGCCTGGAGTGTAGGGGGTCTAGGGGGTCAGCCCCAGCATTTT; CDR3 protein: CAWSVGGLGGQPQHF
J gene: TRBJ2-7; V gene: TRBV10-3; D gene: .; clone size: .; CDR3 DNA: TGTGCCATCAGTGTGCAGGGGAACTCCTACGAGCAGTACTTC; CDR3 protein: CAISVQGNSYEQYF
J gene: TRBJ2-2; V gene: TRBV5-5; D gene: TRBD1; clone size: .; CDR3 DNA: TGTGCCAGCAGCGCGGCACAGGGGTGGGCCGGGGAGCTGTTTTTT; CDR3 protein: CASSAAQGWAGELFF
J gene: TRBJ2-7; V gene: TRBV12-3/TRBV12-4; D gene: .; clone size: .; CDR3 DNA: TGTGCCAGCAGTTTTTCCGGTGAGCAGTACTTC; CDR3 protein: CASSFSGEQYF
J gene: TRBJ1-4; V gene: TRBV21-1; D gene: .; clone size: .; CDR3 DNA: TGTGCCAGCAGCATAAACAGGCACCTTAATGAAAAACTGTTTTTT; CDR3 protein: CASSINRHLNEKLFF
J gene: TRBJ1-5; V gene: TRBV15; D gene: TRBD1; clone size: .; CDR3 DNA: TGTGCCACCTCATCGGGACAGGTGTTTGGCAATCAGCCCCAGCATTTT; CDR3 protein: CATSSGQVFGNQPQHF
J gene: TRBJ2-3; V gene: TRBV19; D gene: .; clone size: .; CDR3 DNA: TGTGCCACTCAGGGCACAGATACGCAGTATTTT; CDR3 protein: CATQGTDTQYF
J gene: TRBJ1-6; V gene: TRBV30; D gene: .; clone size: .; CDR3 DNA: TGTGCCCTTATCTCGGGACTCTCCAATTCACCCCTCCACTTT; CDR3 protein: CALISGLSNSPLHF
J gene: TRBJ1-1; V gene: TRBV19; D gene: TRBD1; clone size: .; CDR3 DNA: TGTGCCAGTAGTGACAGGGTAAACACTGAAGCTTTCTTT; CDR3 protein: CASSDRVNTEAFF
J gene: TRBJ2-1; V gene: TRBV7-3; D gene: .; clone size: .; CDR3 DNA: TGTGCCAGCAGCTTAACAGGGGCGAGTGAGCAGTTCTTC; CDR3 protein: CASSLTGASEQFF
J gene: TRBJ2-7; V gene: TRBV18; D gene: .; clone size: .; CDR3 DNA: TGTGCCAGCTCATCTGACAAGGATTCGTTTCACGAGCAGTACTTC; CDR3 protein: CASSSDKDSFHEQYF
J gene: TRBJ2-7; V gene: TRBV6-5; D gene: TRBD2; clone size: .; CDR3 DNA: TGTGCCAGCGAGCTAGCGGCAATGGGGGAGCAGTACTTC; CDR3 protein: CASELAAMGEQYF
J gene: TRBJ2-7; V gene: TRBV10-2; D gene: TRBD1; clone size: .; CDR3 DNA: TGCGCCAGCAGTACCCGCGGGACAGGGCCCTACGAGCAGTACTTC; CDR3 protein: CASSTRGTGPYEQYF
J gene: TRBJ2-7; V gene: TRBV27; D gene: .; clone size: .; CDR3 DNA: TGTGCCAGCAGCAGTCGGGGGGAGCAGTACTTC; CDR3 protein: CASSSRGEQYF
J gene: TRBJ1-2; V gene: TRBV19; D gene: .; clone size: .; CDR3 DNA: TGTGCCAGTAGTATTTACGGTGACACTAACTATGGCTACACCTTC; CDR3 protein: CASSIYGDTNYGYTF
J gene: TRBJ2-7; V gene: TRBV11-1; D gene: TRBD1; clone size: .; CDR3 DNA: TGTGCCAGCAGCTTAGTGGGACAGAAAAAAGCCTACGAGCAGTACTTC; CDR3 protein: CASSLVGQKKAYEQYF
J gene: TRBJ2-1; V gene: TRBV19; D gene: TRBD2; clone size: .; CDR3 DNA: TGTGCCAGTAGTATGGCGGGACTAGCGGGGGGGGTACAAGAGGAGCAGTTCTTC; CDR3 protein: CASSMAGLAGGVQEEQFF
J gene: TRBJ2-1; V gene: TRBV12-3/TRBV12-4; D gene: .; clone size: .; CDR3 DNA: TGTGCCAGCAGTACCAGACAGGCTTATGAGCAGTTCTTC; CDR3 protein: CASSTRQAYEQFF
J gene: TRBJ2-7; V gene: TRBV6-5; D gene: TRBD1; clone size: .; CDR3 DNA: TGTGCCATTAAAAAAGGACAGGGATATTACGAGCAGTACTTC; CDR3 protein: CAIKKGQGYYEQYF
J gene: TRBJ2-3; V gene: TRBV11-3; D gene: .; clone size: .; CDR3 DNA: TGTGCCAGCAGCTTAGCTAGAAGCACAGATACGCAGTATTTT; CDR3 protein: CASSLARSTDTQYF
J gene: TRBJ2-3; V gene: TRBV7-9; D gene: TRBD2; clone size: .; CDR3 DNA: TGTGCCAGCAGCCCTAGGGGGACTAGTGCAGATACGCAGTATTTT; CDR3 protein: CASSPRGTSADTQYF
J gene: TRBJ1-5; V gene: TRBV19; D gene: .; clone size: .; CDR3 DNA: TGTGCCAGTAGTACCGGGGGGCAGCAGCCCCAGCATTTT; CDR3 protein: CASSTGGQQPQHF
J gene: TRBJ1-3; V gene: TRBV20-1; D gene: .; clone size: .; CDR3 DNA: TGCAGTGCTAGTGACAGAAGAGGAAACACCATATATTTT; CDR3 protein: CSASDRRGNTIYF
J gene: TRBJ2-7; V gene: TRBV7-8; D gene: .; clone size: .; CDR3 DNA: TGTGCCAGCAGCTTAGATAACTACGGAACCTACGAGCAGTACTTC; CDR3 protein: CASSLDNYGTYEQYF
J gene: TRBJ2-3; V gene: TRBV18; D gene: TRBD2; clone size: .; CDR3 DNA: TGTGCCAGCTCACCACGAGCGGGGGGGCCAACAGATACGCAGTATTTT; CDR3 protein: CASSPRAGGPTDTQYF
J gene: TRBJ2-2; V gene: TRBV5-4; D gene: TRBD1; clone size: .; CDR3 DNA: TGTGCCAGCAGGCGAACAGGGACAGGGTACGGCACCGGGGAGCTGTTTTTT; CDR3 protein: CASRRTGTGYGTGELFF
J gene: TRBJ2-2; V gene: TRBV6-5; D gene: .; clone size: .; CDR3 DNA: TGTGCCAGCAGAAGGGGCGACCTGAACACCGGGGAGCTGTTTTTT; CDR3 protein: CASRRGDLNTGELFF
J gene: TRBJ1-1; V gene: TRBV3-1/TRBV3-2; D gene: .; clone size: .; CDR3 DNA: TGTGCCAGCAGCCAACTAAAAGAAGCTTTCTTT; CDR3 protein: CASSQLKEAFF
J gene: TRBJ1-1; V gene: TRBV27; D gene: .; clone size: .; CDR3 DNA: TGTGCCAGCAGCCGGATTAACAGGGTTACTGAAGCTTTCTTT; CDR3 protein: CASSRINRVTEAFF
J gene: TRBJ1-5; V gene: TRBV28; D gene: .; clone size: .; CDR3 DNA: TGTGCCAGCCTAAAAAACCGAGGGGGTTTGAGCAATCAGCCCCAGCATTTT; CDR3 protein: CASLKNRGGLSNQPQHF
J gene: TRBJ1-2; V gene: TRBV19; D gene: .; clone size: .; CDR3 DNA: TGTGCCAGTAGTATATTTGGGGAACAGGATGGCTACACCTTC; CDR3 protein: CASSIFGEQDGYTF
J gene: TRBJ2-7; V gene: TRBV2; D gene: .; clone size: once; CDR3 DNA: TGTGCCAGCAGTGTAGGGCTGACAGAAGCCTACGAGCAGTACTTC; CDR3 protein: CASSVGLTEAYEQYF